Listed below are T cell receptor beta chains from one sample, sequenced in a study of shared clonotypes between healthy human individuals. The method was immunoSEQ multiplex PCR; TCRdb's version includes in-frame clones alone and lacks a portion of them. The sample yields about 2.3 million clones, roughly 90% seen once. Sequenced material: naive CD4+ T cells from PBMCs. These receptors came from a man aged 18 to 29 in good health. Some clones in this sample may be carry-over from other donors' samples. The CDR3 runs from the conserved cysteine through the conserved F or W. A D gene is named only where the DNA matches it firmly. Not all rows give a size; the values are once, few, many and, for expanded clones, a class.

NA	NA	TRBV29-1	TRBJ2-1	CSVVIPWQGAASGTDWANEQFF	TGCAGCGTTGTCATCCCTTGGCAGGGGGCAGCTAGCGGGACCGATTGGGCCAATGAGCAGTTCTTC
NA	NA	TRBV30	TRBJ1-1	CAWGPEGAAFF	TGTGCCTGGGGTCCTGAGGGTGCGGCTTTCTTT
NA	once	TRBV28	TRBJ1-2	CASSLGGYGYTF	TGTGCCAGCAGTTTAGGAGGTTATGGCTACACCTTC
TRBD1	NA	TRBV28	TRBJ1-5	CASSLGTGVIQPQHF	TGTGCCAGCAGTTTGGGGACAGGTGTCATTCAGCCCCAGCATTTT
NA	NA	TRBV28	TRBJ2-7	CASRTDYYEQYF	TGTGCCAGCAGGACTGATTACTACGAGCAGTACTTC
NA	NA	TRBV27	TRBJ2-1	CASSSLLYSDEQFF	TGTGCCAGCAGTAGCTTATTATACAGCGATGAGCAGTTCTTC
TRBD1	NA	TRBV5-4	TRBJ2-5	CASSNQQGKETQYF	TGTGCCAGCAGCAATCAACAGGGGAAAGAGACCCAGTACTTC
NA	NA	TRBV2	TRBJ2-1	CAIRTLNSYNEQFF	TGTGCCATTAGAACCCTGAACTCCTACAATGAGCAGTTCTTC
NA	NA	TRBV27	TRBJ1-1	CASSRPTGNTEAFF	TGTGCCAGCAGTCGACCGACAGGGAACACTGAAGCTTTCTTT
NA	NA	TRBV28	TRBJ1-2	CASSLPGFGYTF	TGTGCCAGCAGTCTCCCAGGGTTTGGCTACACCTTC
NA	NA	TRBV4-1	TRBJ2-5	CASSQLGRGGETQYF	TGCGCCAGCAGCCAATTAGGCAGGGGGGGGGAGACCCAGTACTTC
NA	NA	TRBV28	TRBJ1-2	CASSPGAYGYTF	TGTGCCAGCAGTCCAGGAGCCTATGGCTACACCTTC
NA	once	TRBV9	TRBJ2-3	CASSAASTDTQYF	TGTGCCAGCAGCGCCGCTAGCACAGATACGCAGTATTTT
TRBD2	NA	TRBV11-2	TRBJ2-1	CASSLGLADNEQFF	TGTGCCAGCAGCTTAGGACTAGCGGACAATGAGCAGTTCTTC
NA	once	TRBV5-1	TRBJ2-5	CASSLEVSKETQYF	TGCGCCAGCAGCTTGGAGGTCAGCAAAGAGACCCAGTACTTC
NA	once	TRBV28	TRBJ2-1	CASSFPRTGIGEQFF	TGTGCCAGCAGTTTCCCTCGGACGGGGATCGGTGAGCAGTTCTTC
NA	NA	TRBV6-6	TRBJ2-1	CASSYAQGRGEQFF	TGTGCCAGCAGTTACGCGCAGGGAAGGGGTGAGCAGTTCTTC
NA	NA	TRBV29-1	TRBJ2-5	CSVWPGGQETQYF	TGCAGCGTTTGGCCGGGTGGACAAGAGACCCAGTACTTC
NA	NA	TRBV7-9	TRBJ2-3	CASSSSAGSTDTQYF	TGTGCCAGCAGCTCCTCGGCGGGCAGCACAGATACGCAGTATTTT
TRBD1	NA	TRBV5-4	TRBJ2-2	CASSDQTTGGAPGELFF	TGTGCCAGCAGTGACCAAACAACAGGGGGCGCCCCCGGGGAGCTGTTTTTT
NA	few	TRBV2	TRBJ1-5	CASAPEGSQPQHF	TGTGCCAGCGCCCCGGAGGGGAGTCAGCCCCAGCATTTT
NA	few	TRBV19	TRBJ1-1	CASSMGVLRTEAFF	TGTGCCAGTAGTATGGGCGTGCTTCGGACTGAAGCTTTCTTT
NA	few	TRBV18	TRBJ1-5	CASSSGAPGQPQHF	TGTGCCAGCTCAAGCGGGGCCCCAGGTCAGCCCCAGCATTTT
NA	NA	TRBV4-3	TRBJ1-1	CASSQDRWAPEAFF	TGCGCCAGCAGCCAAGATCGTTGGGCCCCCGAAGCTTTCTTT
NA	once	TRBV11-3	TRBJ2-3	CASSLRPIDTQYF	TGTGCCAGCAGCTTACGGCCTATTGATACGCAGTATTTT
NA	NA	TRBV19	TRBJ1-4	CASSLHRDTSTNEKLFF	TGTGCCAGTAGTCTCCATCGGGACACCTCAACTAATGAAAAACTGTTTTTT
TRBD1	once	TRBV7-9	TRBJ1-4	CASSSRTGNEKLFF	TGTGCCAGCAGCTCCCGGACAGGGAATGAAAAACTGTTTTTT
NA	NA	TRBV7-2	TRBJ2-1	CASSSTRAGNEQFF	TGTGCCAGCAGCTCTACTCGCGCGGGCAATGAGCAGTTCTTC
TRBD1	NA	TRBV19	TRBJ2-7	CASSPRPTGAPYEQYF	TGTGCCAGTAGTCCAAGGCCGACAGGGGCCCCCTACGAGCAGTACTTC
NA	NA	TRBV4-2	TRBJ1-5	CASSQEGQQYQPQHF	TGTGCCAGCAGCCAAGAAGGGCAGCAGTATCAGCCCCAGCATTTT
TRBD2	NA	TRBV5-4	TRBJ2-1	CASSPLADNEQFF	TGTGCCAGCAGTCCTCTAGCGGACAATGAGCAGTTCTTC
NA	NA	TRBV5-4	TRBJ2-7	CASSSGRDTSYEQYF	TGTGCCAGCAGCTCCGGCCGGGACACCTCCTACGAGCAGTACTTC
NA	NA	TRBV5-6	TRBJ2-6	CASSGRGGANVLTF	TGTGCCAGCAGCGGTCGGGGAGGGGCCAACGTCCTGACTTTC
NA	NA	TRBV25-1	TRBJ1-3	CASSEAGESSGNTIYF	TGTGCCAGCAGTGAAGCAGGGGAAAGTTCTGGAAACACCATATATTTT
TRBD2	NA	TRBV11-2	TRBJ2-7	CASSRALAGITYEQYF	TGTGCCAGCAGCCGGGCCCTAGCGGGGATCACCTACGAGCAGTACTTC
NA	NA	TRBV6-6	TRBJ2-7	CASSYSYAVSYEQYF	TGTGCCAGCAGTTACTCTTACGCGGTCTCCTACGAGCAGTACTTC
NA	NA	TRBV6-6	TRBJ1-6	CASSETDYNSPLHF	TGTGCCAGCAGTGAGACAGACTATAATTCACCCCTCCACTTT
NA	once	TRBV28	TRBJ2-6	CAGANSGANVLTF	TGTGCCGGCGCGAATAGTGGGGCCAACGTCCTGACTTTC
TRBD2	NA	TRBV27	TRBJ2-1	CASSLWVAGGPINEQFF	TGTGCCAGCAGTTTATGGGTAGCGGGAGGGCCAATAAATGAGCAGTTCTTC
NA	once	TRBV18	TRBJ2-7	CASSPPGLPYEQYF	TGTGCCAGCTCACCCCCCGGACTCCCCTACGAGCAGTACTTC
NA	NA	TRBV7-2	TRBJ2-6	CASSSLGGGSGANVLTF	TGTGCCAGCAGCTCTCTGGGGGGCGGGTCTGGGGCCAACGTCCTGACTTTC